The 29 T cell receptor beta chains below all came from one sample that was sequenced in a study of blood T cells in healthy people across ages. A sample-barcoded 5' primer and a J-beta primer mix were used in a second PCR of roughly 7 to 11 cycles. TCRdb reprocessed the 5' RACE reads via MiXCR and lists one record per CDR3 protein. Of just over 800,000 distinct CDR3 sequences detected, 62% appear once; the ten largest clones hold about a quarter. The sequencing sample was made of blood. These receptor sequences come from a man aged 25 to 45 in good health.

The chain uses TRBV28 and TRBJ2-1; D gene uncertain. The CDR3 has 14 amino acids. V gave up 3 bases and J gave up 5 bases, with 11 bases separating them. Germline V gene lookup returns CDR1 MDHEN and CDR2 SYDVKM. CDR3 region: CASSFGLGDNEQFF. CDR3 bases: TGTGCCAGCAGTTTCGGGCTCGGCGACAATGAGCAGTTCTTC.

This clonotype came up many times. V is TRBV28 and J is TRBJ1-1; no clear D. Germline CDR1 reads MDHEN; CDR2 reads SYDVKM. CDR3 length equals 15 residues. V shed 4 bases and J shed 6 bases, with 18 bases lying between them. The CDR3 coding sequence is TGTGCCAGCAGTTCCATGACCGAGGCTACTTCTGAAGCTTTCTTT. Its translation: CASSSMTEATSEAFF.

CDR3 coding DNA: TGTGCCAGCAGCGGAGGGTCAAGTATCAATGAGCAGTTCTTC. Translating it yields CASSGGSSINEQFF. The gene calls are TRBV7-9 and TRBJ2-1; the D gene is possibly TRBD2 (6 bases). The CDR3 consists of 14 residues. Germline loops: CDR1 SEHNR, CDR2 FQNEAQ (reference sequence). V was pared by 5 bases and J by 6 bases, with 14 bases between.

The CDR3 nucleotides read TGCGCCAGCAGCTTTCTCCGCTCTAGCACAGATACGCAGTATTTT. Its translation is CASSFLRSSTDTQYF. The chain couples TRBV5-1 to TRBJ2-3; D not certain. Trimming took 2 bases from V and 0 from J, leaving 10 bases between them. There are 15 residues in the CDR3. Germline loops: CDR1 SGHRS, CDR2 YFSETQ.

V usage is TRBV10-3 and J usage is TRBJ2-3; weak D call: TRBD1 (5 bases). Germline values: CDR1 ENHRY, CDR2 SYGVKD. The CDR3 contains 17 residues. Between the trimmed V and J ends, which lost 3 bases and 0 bases, there was a span of 16 bases. The DNA for the CDR3 is TGTGCCATCAGTGACAATTGGCAGGGTGGTAGCACAGATACGCAGTATTTT. Translated: CAISDNWQGGSTDTQYF.

The chain joins TRBV20-1 to TRBJ1-5; D not resolved. Germline lookup yields CDR1 DFQATT and CDR2 SNEGSKA (reference sequence). Deletions cut 6 bases from V and 0 bases from J, with 15 bases between. There are 15 residues in the CDR3. The CDR3 bases are TGCAGTGCCCTTTCGCACCCTTATAGCAATCAGCCCCAGCATTTT. Protein product: CSALSHPYSNQPQHF.

This rearrangement joins TRBV7-2 to TRBJ1-2; maybe TRBD1 (6 bases). Trimming left V 3 bases short and J 4 bases short, with 15 bases between. CDR1 is SGHTA and CDR2 is FQGNSA in the germline V gene. The CDR3 loop spans 15 amino acids. DNA of the CDR3: TGTGCCAGCAGCTTTATAGACAGGATCGCCTATGGCTACACCTTC. It translates to CASSFIDRIAYGYTF.

This clonotype has just a few counts. V is TRBV4-2 and J is TRBJ2-1, with 9 bases matching TRBD1. Germline V CDR1 and CDR2: LGHNA, YNFKEQ. V was clipped by 3 bases and J by 5 bases; unmatched bases: 2. This CDR3 region has 14 residues. CDR3 DNA: TGTGCCAGCAGCCAGGGGGACAGGGACAATGAGCAGTTCTTC. This encodes CASSQGDRDNEQFF.

V is TRBV12-3 or TRBV12-4 and J is TRBJ1-4; the D gene is possibly TRBD1 (5 bases). This CDR3 spans 13 amino acids. V was pared by 7 bases and J by 0 bases, with 6 bases between. CDR3 sequence reads: CASTTATNEKLFF. As DNA, the CDR3 is TGTGCCAGCACGACAGCAACTAATGAAAAACTGTTTTTT.

The rearrangement uses TRBV6-2 or TRBV6-3 and TRBJ1-5; 11 nucleotides match TRBD1. This CDR3 has 18 residues. V shed 4 bases, J shed 1 base, and the junction held 9 bases outside the gene matches. Germline V gene sequence: CDR1 MNHEY, CDR2 SVGEGT. The DNA of the CDR3 is TGTGCCAGCAGTTTCCAAACCGGGACAGGGGGAAGCAATCAGCCCCAGCATTTT. Translated: CASSFQTGTGGSNQPQHF.

The V and J genes are TRBV30 and TRBJ2-1; 13 bases align to TRBD2. After removal of 3 bases from V and 2 bases from J, the junction contained 4 bases not matched to a gene. The germline V gene has CDR1 GTSNPN and CDR2 SVGIG (reference sequence). The CDR3 loop spans 16 amino acids. CDR3 in amino acids: CAWSLGLAGAYNEQFF. The CDR3 DNA reads as TGTGCCTGGAGCCTCGGACTAGCGGGGGCCTACAATGAGCAGTTCTTC.

The chain couples TRBV20-1 to TRBJ2-2, with D unclear. V gave up 5 bases and J gave up 0 bases, with 10 bases separating them. The germline V gene has CDR1 DFQATT and CDR2 SNEGSKA (reference sequence). The CDR3 runs 14 residues. The CDR3 loop reads CSAAGSTNTGELFF. In nucleotides, the CDR3 is TGCAGTGCTGCAGGCTCCACGAACACCGGGGAGCTGTTTTTT.

This clonotype has more than one count but fewer than ten. This sequence joins TRBV4-3 and TRBJ2-5; D ambiguous. Germline V CDR1 and CDR2: LGHNA, YSLEER. The ends were cut back, 10 bases at V and 3 bases at J, with 3 bases in the middle. The length of the CDR3 is 9 residues. CDR3: CATEETQYF. The CDR3 DNA follows: TGCGCCACTGAAGAGACCCAGTACTTC.

The chain joins TRBV6-2 or TRBV6-3 to TRBJ2-1; D is unclear. V lost 5 bases and J lost 6, with 8 bases in between. Germline-derived CDR1 and CDR2 are MNHEY and SVGEGT. The CDR3 is made up of 12 amino acids. CDR3 DNA: TGTGCCAGCAGTGCGACTTTCAATGAGCAGTTCTTC. It yields the protein CASSATFNEQFF.

In this sample, this clonotype turned up once. V gene TRBV25-1 combines with J gene TRBJ2-5; 9 nucleotides align to TRBD2. The V and J ends lost 4 bases and 5 bases, in that order; junction bases with no gene match: 2. This CDR3 is built from 13 residues. CDR1 is MGHDK and CDR2 is SYGVNS in the germline V gene. Here the CDR3 DNA reads TGTGCCAGCAGTGCAACTAGCGGGGAGACCCAGTACTTC. It encodes CASSATSGETQYF.

The V call is TRBV7-9, the J call TRBJ2-7; 9 bases are a match to TRBD1. V was clipped by 7 bases and J by 1 base; unmatched bases: 5. CDR1 is SEHNR, CDR2 FQNEAQ, per germline (reference sequence). This CDR3 region has 14 residues. The CDR3 sequence is CASNTGGDSYEQYF. The CDR3 coding sequence is TGTGCCAGCAACACAGGGGGCGATTCCTACGAGCAGTACTTC.

This clonotype was observed once. V gene TRBV9 combines with J gene TRBJ2-2, with D perhaps assigned TRBD1 or TRBD2 (6 bases each). Deletions cut 0 bases from V and 4 bases from J, with 13 bases between. Germline assignment: CDR1 SGDLS and CDR2 YYNGEE. This CDR3 spans 16 amino acids. Written as DNA, the CDR3 is TGTGCCAGCAGCGTAGGAGGGGGAGGATTCACCGGGGAGCTGTTTTTT. Translating it yields CASSVGGGGFTGELFF.

The genes are TRBV28 and TRBJ2-7, with D maybe TRBD2 (5 bases). V was trimmed by 2 bases and J by 0 bases, leaving 11 bases between them. This CDR3 is 15 amino acids long. Per germline, CDR1 MDHEN and CDR2 SYDVKM. The chain's CDR3 is CASSLLGVPSYEQYF. The CDR3 nucleotides are TGTGCCAGCAGTTTACTCGGGGTACCCTCCTACGAGCAGTACTTC.

The rearrangement links TRBV6-5 to TRBJ2-1, with 7 bases aligning to TRBD2. Germline lookup yields CDR1 MNHEY and CDR2 SVGAGI. With 2 bases clipped from V and 7 bases from J, the junction kept 8 bases outside the gene matches. The CDR3 has 15 residues. In DNA, the CDR3 is TGTGCCAGCAGTTACGGCGGGGGTGTCTTTAATGAGCAGTTCTTC. Translated, it gives CASSYGGGVFNEQFF.

V is TRBV7-9 and J is TRBJ2-5; 8 bases match TRBD2. The J call may be mistaken, given a closer DNA end match to TRBJ2-1. Germline lookup yields CDR1 SEHNR and CDR2 FQNEAQ (reference sequence). The CDR3 is 15 amino acids. CDR3 coding DNA: TGTGCCAGCAGCTTACTACTAGCGGCTCTCGATGGGCAGTTCTTC. Translating it yields CASSLLLAALDGQFF.

The genes are TRBV12-3 or TRBV12-4 and TRBJ2-4, with a possible D match to TRBD2 (7 bases). Trimming left V 6 bases short and J 0 bases short, with 18 bases between. CDR3 length: 17 residues. CDR3: CASRGGAGLLAKNIQYF. For the CDR3, the DNA is TGTGCCAGCAGAGGGGGGGCCGGATTATTAGCCAAAAACATTCAGTACTTC.

This sequence joins TRBV6-5 and TRBJ1-5; TRBD1 might be the D (5 bases). The CDR3 totals 14 residues. Germline values: CDR1 MNHEY, CDR2 SVGAGI. V lost 0 bases to trimming and J lost 4 bases, with 7 bases between them. CDR3 region: CASSYSRGNQPQHF. Written as DNA, the CDR3 is TGTGCCAGCAGTTACTCCCGGGGGAATCAGCCCCAGCATTTT.

In its sample, this clonotype was seen a few times. The chain has TRBV9 and TRBJ2-3; 12 nucleotides align to TRBD2. CDR3 length equals 17 residues. The V segment lost 4 bases and the J segment 4 bases; nucleotides outside the gene matches: 10. Germline-derived CDR1 and CDR2 are SGDLS and YYNGEE. The DNA for the CDR3 is TGTGCCAGCAGCACCACTAGCGGGGGGACTACCCCAGATACGCAGTATTTT. Translation gives CASSTTSGGTTPDTQYF.

V and J are TRBV6-5 and TRBJ2-7, with TRBD2 matching 12 bases. This CDR3 region has 16 residues. J gave up 2 bases and V 2 bases, and 4 bases lay outside the gene matches. Germline CDR1 and CDR2: MNHEY and SVGAGI. The CDR3 loop reads CASSYGLAGRAYEQYF. The CDR3 coding sequence is TGTGCCAGCAGTTACGGACTAGCGGGGAGGGCCTACGAGCAGTACTTC.

Concerning this clonotype: The junction departs from the called germline gene at one end, perhaps through a read error. The chain employs TRBV5-1 and TRBJ1-1, with 10 bases lining up with TRBD1. The germline V gene encodes CDR1 SGHRS and CDR2 YFSETQ. The CDR3 sequence is 14 residues long. CDR3 nucleotide sequence: TGTGCCAGCTCCTGGACAGGGGGGAACACTGAAGCTTTCTTT. It translates to CASSWTGGNTEAFF.

The rearrangement links TRBV18 to TRBJ1-5; 9 bases fit TRBD1. Germline V lookup: CDR1 KGHSH, CDR2 LQKENI. J was trimmed by 4 bases and V by 3 bases; bases with no gene match: 4. There are 15 residues in the CDR3. In DNA form, the CDR3 reads TGTGCCAGCTCACCCACCGGGACAGGGAATCAGCCCCAGCATTTT. Translation: CASSPTGTGNQPQHF.

This clonotype was detected a few times. V and J are TRBV28 and TRBJ2-5; D is ambiguous. V was trimmed by 6 bases and J by 9 bases, leaving 20 bases between them. This CDR3 is 14 amino acids long. CDR1 is MDHEN and CDR2 is SYDVKM in the germline V gene. CDR3 sequence (DNA): TGTGCCAGCAGAAAACAAGGCGCCTTCATGGCCCAGTACTTC. Protein product: CASRKQGAFMAQYF.

A note on this clonotype: One junction end disagrees with the germline gene, perhaps due to a read error. The chain employs TRBV9 and TRBJ2-1, with 13 bases lining up with TRBD2. This CDR3 region has 16 residues. CDR1 is SGDLS, CDR2 YYNGEE, per germline. The CDR3 DNA follows: TGTGCCAGCAGCGTAGAGGGACTAGCGGGGACCTATGAGCGGTTCTTC. This encodes CASSVEGLAGTYERFF.

The chain carries TRBV7-2 and TRBJ2-4; TRBD2 agrees at 13 bases. The J call may be incorrect, as the DNA end agrees better with TRBJ2-7. Germline V lookup: CDR1 SGHTA, CDR2 FQGNSA. This CDR3 spans 15 amino acids. The CDR3 region has the DNA TGTGCCAGCAGCACCCGGACTAGCGGGGGCTACGAGCAGTACTTC. Its translation is CASSTRTSGGYEQYF.